This T cell receptor beta chain was recovered during a study of control samples from healthy donors and cancer patients. This clone was observed a single time. Generated by immunoSEQ multiplex PCR, the TCRdb table keeps only in-frame clones and is missing some. Of 170,000 or so clones in the sample, around 96% were seen once. This clonotype originated in a woman aged 40 to 50 in good health. The source material was blood.

The CDR3 loop is CASSQPLRGDRAGYTF. Here the CDR3 DNA reads TGCGCCAGCAGCCAACCATTAAGGGGGGACAGGGCGGGCTACACCTTC. The chain joins TRBV4-1 to TRBJ1-2; TRBD1 matches at 9 bases. Per the germline V gene, CDR1 is MGHRA and CDR2 is YSYEKL. With V trimmed by 2 bases and J by 8 bases, 12 bases remained unmatched. This CDR3 spans 16 amino acids.